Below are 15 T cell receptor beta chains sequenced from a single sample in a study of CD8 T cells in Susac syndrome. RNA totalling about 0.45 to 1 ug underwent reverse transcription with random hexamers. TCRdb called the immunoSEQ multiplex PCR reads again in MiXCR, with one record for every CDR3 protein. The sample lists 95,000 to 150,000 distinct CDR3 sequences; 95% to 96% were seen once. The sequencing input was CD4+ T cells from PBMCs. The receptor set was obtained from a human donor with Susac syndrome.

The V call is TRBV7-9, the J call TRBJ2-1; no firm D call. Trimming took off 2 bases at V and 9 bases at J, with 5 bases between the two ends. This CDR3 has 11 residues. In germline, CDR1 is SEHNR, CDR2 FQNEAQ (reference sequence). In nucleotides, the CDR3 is TGTGCCAGCAGCTTATTTTCTGAGCAGTTCTTC. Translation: CASSLFSEQFF.

The CDR3, as DNA: TGTGCCAGCAGTGCCTCGACAGTCTTCGGAGAGCAGTTCTTC. Translated: CASSASTVFGEQFF. This rearrangement joins TRBV2 to TRBJ2-1; tentative D call: TRBD1 (5 bases). CDR3 size: 14 residues. Germline CDR1 is SNHLY and CDR2 is FYNNEI. V lost 4 bases and J lost 10, with 17 bases in between.

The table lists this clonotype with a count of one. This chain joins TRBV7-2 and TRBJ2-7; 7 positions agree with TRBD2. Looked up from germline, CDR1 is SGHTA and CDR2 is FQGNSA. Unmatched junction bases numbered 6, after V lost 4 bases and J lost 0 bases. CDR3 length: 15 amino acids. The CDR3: CASSSQAGSSYEQYF. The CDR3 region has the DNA TGTGCCAGCAGCTCTCAAGCGGGATCCTCCTACGAGCAGTACTTC.

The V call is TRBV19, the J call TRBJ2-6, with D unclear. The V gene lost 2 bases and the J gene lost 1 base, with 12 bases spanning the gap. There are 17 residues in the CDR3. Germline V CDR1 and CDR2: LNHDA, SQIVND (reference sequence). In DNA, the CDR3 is TGTGCCAGTAGTATAAGTCCCAGGCTTTCTGGGGCCAACGTCCTGACTTTC. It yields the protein CASSISPRLSGANVLTF.

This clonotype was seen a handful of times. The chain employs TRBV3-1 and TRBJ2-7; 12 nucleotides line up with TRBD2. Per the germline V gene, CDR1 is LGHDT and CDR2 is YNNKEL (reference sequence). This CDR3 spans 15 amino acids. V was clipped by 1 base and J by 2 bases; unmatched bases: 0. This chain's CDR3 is CASSQGLAGAYEQYF. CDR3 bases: TGTGCCAGCAGCCAAGGACTAGCGGGGGCCTACGAGCAGTACTTC.

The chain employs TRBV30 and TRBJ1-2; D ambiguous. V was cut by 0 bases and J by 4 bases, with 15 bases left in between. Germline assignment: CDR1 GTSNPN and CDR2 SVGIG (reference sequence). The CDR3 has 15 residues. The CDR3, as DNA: TGTGCCTGGAGTGTACAGTCATCCGGGCGCTATGGCTACACCTTC. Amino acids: CAWSVQSSGRYGYTF. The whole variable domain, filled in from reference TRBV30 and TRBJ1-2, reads SQTIHQWPATLVQPVGSPLSLECTVEGTSNPNLYWYRQAAGRGLQLLFYSVGIGQISSEVPQNLSASRPQDRQFILSSKKLLLSDSGFYLCAWSVQSSGRYGYTFGSGTRLTVV.

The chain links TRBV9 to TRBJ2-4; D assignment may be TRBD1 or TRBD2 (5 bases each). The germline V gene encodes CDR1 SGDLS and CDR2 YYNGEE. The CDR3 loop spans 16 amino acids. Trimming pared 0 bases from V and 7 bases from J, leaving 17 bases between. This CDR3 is CASSVGGDPGSNIQYF. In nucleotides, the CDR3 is TGTGCCAGCAGCGTAGGAGGGGATCCCGGGTCCAACATTCAGTACTTC. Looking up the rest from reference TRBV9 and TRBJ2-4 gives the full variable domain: DSGVTQTPKHLITATGQRVTLRCSPRSGDLSVYWYQQSLDQGLQFLIQYYNGEERAKGNILERFSAQQFPDLHSELNLSSLELGDSALYFCASSVGGDPGSNIQYFGAGTRLSVL.

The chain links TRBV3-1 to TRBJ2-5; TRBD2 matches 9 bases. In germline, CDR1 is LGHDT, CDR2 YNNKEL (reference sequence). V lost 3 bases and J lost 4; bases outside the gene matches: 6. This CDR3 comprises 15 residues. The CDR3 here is CASSQNVAGAETQYF. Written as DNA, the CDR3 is TGTGCCAGCAGCCAGAACGTAGCGGGAGCAGAGACCCAGTACTTC.

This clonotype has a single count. The CDR3 DNA reads TGCGCCAGCACGACCCTCAGGGCAGATACGCAGTATTTT. Its translation is CASTTLRADTQYF. The V call is TRBV5-1, the J call TRBJ2-3; D is possibly TRBD1 (5 bases). The CDR3 length is 13 residues. Germline V gives CDR1 SGHRS, CDR2 YFSETQ. The V end lost 6 bases, the J end lost 4 bases, and 12 bases lay between the germline ends.

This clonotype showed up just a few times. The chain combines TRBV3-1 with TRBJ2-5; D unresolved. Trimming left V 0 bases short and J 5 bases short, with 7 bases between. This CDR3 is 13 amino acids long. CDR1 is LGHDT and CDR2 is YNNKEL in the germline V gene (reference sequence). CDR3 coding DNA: TGTGCCAGCAGCCAAGATCGCCGGGAGACCCAGTACTTC. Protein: CASSQDRRETQYF.

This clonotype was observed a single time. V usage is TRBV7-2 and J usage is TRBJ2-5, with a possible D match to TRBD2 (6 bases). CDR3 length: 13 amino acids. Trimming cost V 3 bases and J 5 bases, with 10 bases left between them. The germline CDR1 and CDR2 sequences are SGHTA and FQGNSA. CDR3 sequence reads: CASSFGGGETQYF. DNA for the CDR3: TGTGCCAGCAGCTTCGGGGGTGGGGAGACCCAGTACTTC.

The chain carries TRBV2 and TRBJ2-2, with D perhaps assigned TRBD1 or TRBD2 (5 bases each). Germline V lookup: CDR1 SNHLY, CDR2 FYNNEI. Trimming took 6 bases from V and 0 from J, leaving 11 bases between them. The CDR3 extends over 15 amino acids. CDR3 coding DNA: TGTGCCAGCAGGTGGGACCGTCCGAACACCGGGGAGCTGTTTTTT. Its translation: CASRWDRPNTGELFF.

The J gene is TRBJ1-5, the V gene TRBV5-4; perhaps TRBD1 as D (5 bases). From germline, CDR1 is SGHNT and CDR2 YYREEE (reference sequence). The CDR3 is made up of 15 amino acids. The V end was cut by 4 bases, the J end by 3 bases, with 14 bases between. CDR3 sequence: CASSQGGGINQPQHF. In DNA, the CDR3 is TGTGCCAGCAGCCAGGGTGGGGGGATCAATCAGCCCCAGCATTTT.

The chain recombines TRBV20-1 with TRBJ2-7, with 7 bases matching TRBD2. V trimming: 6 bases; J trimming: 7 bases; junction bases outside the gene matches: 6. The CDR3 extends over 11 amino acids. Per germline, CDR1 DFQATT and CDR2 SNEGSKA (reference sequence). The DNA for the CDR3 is TGCAGTGCCCTACCGGGGGGAGAGCAGTACTTC. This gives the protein CSALPGGEQYF.

This chain's CDR3 is CASSGRQGADGYTF. The CDR3 coding sequence is TGTGCCAGCAGCGGTAGACAGGGGGCTGATGGCTACACCTTC. The J gene is TRBJ1-2, the V gene TRBV6-6, with TRBD1 matching 10 bases. CDR1 and CDR2 from the germline V gene are MNHNY and SVGAGI (reference sequence). The trim removed 6 bases at V and 6 bases at J, leaving 7 bases unmatched. The CDR3 covers 14 residues.